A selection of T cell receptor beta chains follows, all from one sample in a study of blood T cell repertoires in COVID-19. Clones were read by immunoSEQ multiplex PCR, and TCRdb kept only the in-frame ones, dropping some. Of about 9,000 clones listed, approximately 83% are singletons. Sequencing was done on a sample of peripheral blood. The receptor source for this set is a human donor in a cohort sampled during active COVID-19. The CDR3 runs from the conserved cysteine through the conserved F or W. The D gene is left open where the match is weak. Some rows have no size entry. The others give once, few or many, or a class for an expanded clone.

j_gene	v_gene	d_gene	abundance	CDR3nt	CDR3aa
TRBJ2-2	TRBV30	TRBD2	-	TGTGCCTGGAGTGGAGTAGCGGGAGATAACACCGGGGAGCTGTTTTTT	CAWSGVAGDNTGELFF
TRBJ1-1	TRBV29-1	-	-	TGCAGCGTTCGCCAGTTGAACACTGAAGCTTTCTTT	CSVRQLNTEAFF
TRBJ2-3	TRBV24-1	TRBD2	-	TGTGCCACCAGGAGTAGCGGGACTTCAGATACGCAGTATTTT	CATRSSGTSDTQYF
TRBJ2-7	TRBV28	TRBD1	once	TGTGCCAGTCATAGGACAGGGGGAGTGGAGGAGCAGTACTTC	CASHRTGGVEEQYF
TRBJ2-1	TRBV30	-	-	TGTGCCTGGAGTCCGCGTCGGCTAGCTCTCCTCGATGAGCAGTTCTTC	CAWSPRRLALLDEQFF
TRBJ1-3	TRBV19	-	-	TGTGCCTGTTCCCCCGGGACATCCTCTGGAAACACCATATATTTT	CACSPGTSSGNTIYF
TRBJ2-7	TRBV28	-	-	TGTGCCAGCAGTTTTGCGGGTACGAGCTCCTACGAGCAGTACTTC	CASSFAGTSSYEQYF
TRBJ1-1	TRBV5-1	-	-	TGCGCCAGCAGCGTACGGGTGAACACTGAAGCTTTCTTT	CASSVRVNTEAFF
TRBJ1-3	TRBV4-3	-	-	TGCGCCAGCAGCCAGGGCTCGTCCGGAAACACCATATATTTT	CASSQGSSGNTIYF
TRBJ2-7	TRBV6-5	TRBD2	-	TGTGCCAGCAGTTACTCCGGCGGGAGCTCCTACGAGCAGTACTTC	CASSYSGGSSYEQYF
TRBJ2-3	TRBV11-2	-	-	TGTGCCAGCAGCGCCGGGACTTGGTATTTT	CASSAGTWYF
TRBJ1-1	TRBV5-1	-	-	TGCGCCAGCAGCCGGACAGTACAGAACACTGAAGCTTTCTTT	CASSRTVQNTEAFF
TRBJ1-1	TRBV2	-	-	TGTGCCAGCAGTAACCACAGGGACACTGAAGCTTTCTTT	CASSNHRDTEAFF
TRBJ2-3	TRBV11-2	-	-	TGTGCCAGCAGCTACTACGCAGGGGAGACAGATACGCAGTATTTT	CASSYYAGETDTQYF
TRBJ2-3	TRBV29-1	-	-	TGCAGCGTTGATTGGCTCGGGATGGCGGGCCGCACAGATACGCAGTATTTT	CSVDWLGMAGRTDTQYF
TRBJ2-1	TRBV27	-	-	TGTGCCAGCAGTTTATACAGGGCCGAAAGCAATGAGCAGTTCTTC	CASSLYRAESNEQFF
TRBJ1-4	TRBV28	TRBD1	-	TGTGCCAGCAGGCAAGGACAGGAGCAGTTAAAACTGTTTTTT	CASRQGQEQLKLFF
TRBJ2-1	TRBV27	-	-	TGTGCCAGCAGTTTATCCGGGACTCTCAATGAGCAGTTCTTC	CASSLSGTLNEQFF